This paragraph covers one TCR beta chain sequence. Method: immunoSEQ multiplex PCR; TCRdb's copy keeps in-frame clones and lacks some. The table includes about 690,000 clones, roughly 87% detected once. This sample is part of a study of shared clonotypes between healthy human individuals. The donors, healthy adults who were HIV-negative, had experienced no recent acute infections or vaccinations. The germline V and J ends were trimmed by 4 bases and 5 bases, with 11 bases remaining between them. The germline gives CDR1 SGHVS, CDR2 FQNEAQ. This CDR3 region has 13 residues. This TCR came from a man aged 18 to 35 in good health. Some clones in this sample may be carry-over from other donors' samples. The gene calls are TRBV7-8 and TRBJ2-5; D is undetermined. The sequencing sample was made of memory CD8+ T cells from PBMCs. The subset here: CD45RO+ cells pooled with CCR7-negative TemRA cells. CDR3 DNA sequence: TGTGCCAGCAGCTCTGGGGTCGGGGAGACCCAGTACTTC. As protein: CASSSGVGETQYF.